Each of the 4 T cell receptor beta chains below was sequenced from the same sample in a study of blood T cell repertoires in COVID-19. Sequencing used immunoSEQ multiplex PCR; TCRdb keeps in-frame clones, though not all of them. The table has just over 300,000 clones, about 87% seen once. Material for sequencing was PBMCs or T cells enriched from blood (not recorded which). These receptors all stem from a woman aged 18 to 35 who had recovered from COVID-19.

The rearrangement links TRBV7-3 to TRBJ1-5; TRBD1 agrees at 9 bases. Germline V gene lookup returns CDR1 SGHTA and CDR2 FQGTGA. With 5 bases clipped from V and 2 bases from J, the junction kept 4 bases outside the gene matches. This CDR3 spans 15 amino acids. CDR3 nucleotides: TGTGCCAGCAGCCCGACAGGGGGTGGCAATCAGCCCCAGCATTTT. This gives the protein CASSPTGGGNQPQHF.

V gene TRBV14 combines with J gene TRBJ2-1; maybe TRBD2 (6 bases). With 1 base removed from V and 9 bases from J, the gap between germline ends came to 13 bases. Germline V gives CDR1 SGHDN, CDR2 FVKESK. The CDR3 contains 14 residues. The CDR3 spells CASSQVSGLGEQFF. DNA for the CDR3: TGTGCCAGCAGCCAAGTATCGGGACTCGGTGAGCAGTTCTTC.

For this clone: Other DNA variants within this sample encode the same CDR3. CDR3 residues: CASSLAGGGNTEAFF. For the CDR3, the DNA is TGTGCCAGCAGCTTGGCCGGTGGAGGGAACACTGAAGCTTTCTTT. This chain connects TRBV5-4 to TRBJ1-1; D is uncertain. Germline CDR1 reads SGHNT; CDR2 reads YYREEE (reference sequence). The CDR3 runs to 15 residues. V was clipped by 0 bases and J by 1 base, with 10 bases between them.

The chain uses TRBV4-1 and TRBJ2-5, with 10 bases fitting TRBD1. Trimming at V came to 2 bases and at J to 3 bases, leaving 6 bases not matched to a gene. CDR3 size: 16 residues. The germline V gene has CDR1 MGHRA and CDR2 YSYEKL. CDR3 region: CASSQPRQGAKETQYF. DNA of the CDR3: TGCGCCAGCAGCCAACCCAGACAGGGGGCGAAAGAGACCCAGTACTTC.